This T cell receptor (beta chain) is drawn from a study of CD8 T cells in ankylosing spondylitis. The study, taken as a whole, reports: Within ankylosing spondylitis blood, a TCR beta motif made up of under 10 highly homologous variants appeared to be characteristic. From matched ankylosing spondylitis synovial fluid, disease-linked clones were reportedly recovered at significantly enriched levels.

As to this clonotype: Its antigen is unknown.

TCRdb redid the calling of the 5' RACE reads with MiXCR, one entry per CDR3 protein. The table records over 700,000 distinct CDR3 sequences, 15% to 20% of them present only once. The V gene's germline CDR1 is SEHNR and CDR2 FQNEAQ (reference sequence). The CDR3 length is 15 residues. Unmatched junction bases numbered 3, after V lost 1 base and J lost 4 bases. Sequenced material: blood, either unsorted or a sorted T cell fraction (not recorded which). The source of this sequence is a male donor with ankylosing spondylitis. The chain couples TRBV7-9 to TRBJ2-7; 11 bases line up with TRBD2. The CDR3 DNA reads TGTGCCAGCAGCTTAGGACTAGCGGGGAGATACGAGCAGTACTTC. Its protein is CASSLGLAGRYEQYF.